This T cell receptor beta chain is from a study of beta chain features in type 1 diabetes. cDNA synthesis used the whole RNA isolate, giving expressed TCRB sequences. The method was immunoSEQ multiplex PCR; TCRdb's version includes in-frame clones alone and lacks a portion of them. The table has approximately 380,000 clones, more than 12% seen once. The germline V gene has CDR1 MGHRA and CDR2 YSYEKL. V lost 7 bases and J lost 7, with 23 bases in between. The CDR3 runs 16 residues. There are a few counts of this clone. The antigen is undetermined. Overall study results and limits: A potential influence of HLA type upon TCRB rearrangement remained unresolved herein. Sequencing of cDNA might inflate the share of cells that strongly express TCR.

The sequenced sample consisted of naive CD4+ T cells from blood. The sequence came from a woman younger than 30 in good health. V is TRBV4-1 and J is TRBJ2-1, with D maybe TRBD2 (5 bases). The CDR3 nucleotides are TGCGCCAGCACCTCAGTGGTCGGGATGTTAACGAATGAGCAGTTCTTC. Translating gives CASTSVVGMLTNEQFF.